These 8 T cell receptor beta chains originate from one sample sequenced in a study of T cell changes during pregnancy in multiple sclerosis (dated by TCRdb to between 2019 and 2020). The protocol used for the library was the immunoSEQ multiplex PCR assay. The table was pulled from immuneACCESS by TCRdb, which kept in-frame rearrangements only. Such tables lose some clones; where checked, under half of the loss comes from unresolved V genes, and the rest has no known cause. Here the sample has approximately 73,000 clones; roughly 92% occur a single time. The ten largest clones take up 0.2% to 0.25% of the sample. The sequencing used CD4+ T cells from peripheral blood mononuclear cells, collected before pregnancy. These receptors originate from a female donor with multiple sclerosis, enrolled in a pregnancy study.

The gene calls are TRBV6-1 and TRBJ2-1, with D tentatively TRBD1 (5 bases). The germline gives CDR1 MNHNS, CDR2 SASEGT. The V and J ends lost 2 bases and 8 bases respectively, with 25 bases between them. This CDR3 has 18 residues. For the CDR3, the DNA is TGTGCCAGCAGTGAACCCCAGGGAAGGAGCTTAAAATCCGATGAGCAGTTCTTC. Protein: CASSEPQGRSLKSDEQFF.

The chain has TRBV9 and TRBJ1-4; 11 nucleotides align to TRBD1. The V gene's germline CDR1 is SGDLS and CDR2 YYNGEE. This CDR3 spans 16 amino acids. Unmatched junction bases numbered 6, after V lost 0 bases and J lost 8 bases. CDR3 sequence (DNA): TGTGCCAGCAGCGTAGGTTTGGACAGGGGGCACGAAAAACTGTTTTTT. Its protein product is CASSVGLDRGHEKLFF.

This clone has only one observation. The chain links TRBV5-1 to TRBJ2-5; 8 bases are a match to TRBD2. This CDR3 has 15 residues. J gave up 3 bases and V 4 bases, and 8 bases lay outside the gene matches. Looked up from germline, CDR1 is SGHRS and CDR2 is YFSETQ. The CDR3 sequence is CASSIGSGRKETQYF. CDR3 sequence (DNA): TGCGCCAGCAGCATCGGGAGCGGGAGAAAAGAGACCCAGTACTTC. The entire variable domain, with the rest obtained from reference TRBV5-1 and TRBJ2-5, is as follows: KAGVTQTPRYLIKTRGQQVTLSCSPISGHRSVSWYQQTPGQGLQFLFEYFSETQRNKGNFPGRFSGRQFSNSRSEMNVSTLELGDSALYLCASSIGSGRKETQYFGPGTRLLVL.

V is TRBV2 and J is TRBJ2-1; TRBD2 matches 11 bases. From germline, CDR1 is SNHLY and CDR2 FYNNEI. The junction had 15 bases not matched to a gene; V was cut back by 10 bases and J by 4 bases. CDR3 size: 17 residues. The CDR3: CAMTTSGEYNRYNEQFF. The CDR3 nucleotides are TGTGCCATGACGACTAGCGGGGAATACAATCGGTACAATGAGCAGTTCTTC.

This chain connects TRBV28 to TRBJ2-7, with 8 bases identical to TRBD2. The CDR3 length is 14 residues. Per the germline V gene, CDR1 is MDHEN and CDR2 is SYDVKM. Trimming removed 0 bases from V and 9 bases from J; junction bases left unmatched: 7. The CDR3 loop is CASSLWPGGTGQYF. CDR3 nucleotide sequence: TGTGCCAGCAGTTTATGGCCGGGAGGGACGGGGCAGTACTTC.

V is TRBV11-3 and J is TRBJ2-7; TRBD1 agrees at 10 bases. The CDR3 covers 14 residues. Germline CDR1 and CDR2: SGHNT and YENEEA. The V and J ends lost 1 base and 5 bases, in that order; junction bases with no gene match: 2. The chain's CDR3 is CASSLGDRGHEQYF. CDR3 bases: TGTGCCAGCAGCTTAGGGGACAGGGGCCACGAGCAGTACTTC.

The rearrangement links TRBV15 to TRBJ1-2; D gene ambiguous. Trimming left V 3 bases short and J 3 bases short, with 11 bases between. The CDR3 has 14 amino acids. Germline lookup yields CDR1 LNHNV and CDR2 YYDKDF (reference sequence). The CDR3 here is CATSRSREDYGYTF. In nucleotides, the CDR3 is TGTGCCACCAGCAGGTCCCGGGAAGACTATGGCTACACCTTC.

The CDR3 is CASSFDNGETQYF. The CDR3 region has the DNA TGTGCCAGCAGCTTTGACAACGGAGAGACCCAGTACTTC. The rearrangement links TRBV7-3 to TRBJ2-5; D is uncertain. This CDR3 comprises 13 residues. CDR1 SGHTA and CDR2 FQGTGA come from the germline V gene. The V end was cut by 3 bases, the J end by 4 bases, with 9 bases between. Supplemented by reference TRBV7-3 and TRBJ2-5, the full variable domain reads GAGVSQTPSNKVTEKGKYVELRCDPISGHTALYWYRQSLGQGPEFLIYFQGTGAADDSGLPNDRFFAVRPEGSVSTLKIQRTERGDSAVYLCASSFDNGETQYFGPGTRLLVL.